This entry lists 9 T cell receptor beta chains sequenced from one sample in a study of blood T cell repertoires in COVID-19. TCRdb keeps only in-frame clones here, not all; method: immunoSEQ multiplex PCR. The data show about 260,000 clones, about 87% seen once. The material sequenced was PBMCs or T cells enriched from blood (not recorded which). These receptors came from a woman aged 25-40 years with acute COVID-19.

The J gene is TRBJ2-5, the V gene TRBV5-1; TRBD1 matches at 8 bases. The CDR3 consists of 14 residues. Trimming at V came to 6 bases and at J to 3 bases, leaving 7 bases not matched to a gene. Per the germline V gene, CDR1 is SGHRS and CDR2 is YFSETQ. The CDR3 loop reads CASTRTGSKETQYF. CDR3 sequence (DNA): TGCGCCAGCACCCGGACAGGGTCGAAAGAGACCCAGTACTTC. Using reference TRBV5-1 and TRBJ2-5 for the parts outside the CDR3, the full variable domain is KAGVTQTPRYLIKTRGQQVTLSCSPISGHRSVSWYQQTPGQGLQFLFEYFSETQRNKGNFPGRFSGRQFSNSRSEMNVSTLELGDSALYLCASTRTGSKETQYFGPGTRLLVL.

The CDR3: CASSQEVGGGISYGYTF. In DNA form, the CDR3 reads TGCGCCAGCAGCCAAGAGGTTGGTGGAGGGATCAGCTATGGCTACACCTTC. J is TRBJ1-2 and V is TRBV4-1; D is uncertain. Trimming stripped 0 bases from V and 4 bases from J, with 18 bases between. This CDR3 has 17 residues. Germline V gene sequence: CDR1 MGHRA, CDR2 YSYEKL.

The chain carries TRBV28 and TRBJ1-4, with TRBD1 matching 8 bases. V lost 1 base to trimming and J lost 2 bases; unmatched junction nucleotides: 0. This CDR3 comprises 15 residues. Per the germline V gene, CDR1 is MDHEN and CDR2 is SYDVKM. The CDR3 region is CASSLYRGTNEKLFF. CDR3 sequence (DNA): TGTGCCAGCAGTTTATACAGGGGGACTAATGAAAAACTGTTTTTT.

This chain links TRBV7-8 with TRBJ1-5; D is perhaps TRBD1 (5 bases). The ends were cut back, 8 bases at V and 3 bases at J, with 14 bases in the middle. Germline values: CDR1 SGHVS, CDR2 FQNEAQ. The CDR3 length is 14 residues. DNA for the CDR3: TGTGCCAGCGGGGGAGGGGTAGACAATCAGCCCCAGCATTTT. Residues: CASGGGVDNQPQHF.

The chain employs TRBV7-3 and TRBJ2-2; 14 bases match TRBD2. Germline assignment: CDR1 SGHTA and CDR2 FQGTGA. The CDR3 loop spans 17 amino acids. With V trimmed by 5 bases and J by 7 bases, 9 bases remained unmatched. DNA of the CDR3: TGTGCCAGCAGCATAGGGGGACTAGCGGGAGATGGCGGGGAGCTGTTTTTT. It translates to CASSIGGLAGDGGELFF.

The rearrangement links TRBV7-3 to TRBJ1-5, with TRBD1 matching over 7 bases. This CDR3 has 13 amino acids. Per the germline V gene, CDR1 is SGHTA and CDR2 is FQGTGA. The V segment lost 5 bases and the J segment 9 bases; nucleotides outside the gene matches: 7. CDR3 loop: CASSGTVTGPQHF. As DNA, the CDR3 is TGTGCCAGCAGCGGGACAGTCACTGGGCCCCAGCATTTT.

The chain links TRBV10-3 to TRBJ2-7; 7 nucleotides line up with TRBD1. In germline, CDR1 is ENHRY, CDR2 SYGVKD. V was pared by 2 bases and J by 3 bases, with 7 bases of the junction left unmatched. The CDR3 is made up of 15 amino acids. The CDR3 here is CAISERGRDSYEQYF. In DNA form, the CDR3 reads TGTGCCATCAGTGAGAGGGGCCGGGACAGCTACGAGCAGTACTTC.

This rearrangement joins TRBV27 to TRBJ2-1, with D possibly being TRBD1 (6 bases). This CDR3 has 16 amino acids. Germline CDR1 and CDR2: MNHEY and SMNVEV (reference sequence). The V end lost 7 bases, the J end lost 4 bases, and 20 bases lay between the germline ends. CDR3 DNA: TGTGCCAGCACACACTCCGGGACACTTTCTTACAATGAGCAGTTCTTC. Residues: CASTHSGTLSYNEQFF.

This chain uses TRBV4-1 with TRBJ2-7; TRBD1 aligns across 7 bases. Germline V lookup: CDR1 MGHRA, CDR2 YSYEKL. CDR3 size: 13 residues. The trim removed 2 bases at V and 6 bases at J, leaving 4 bases unmatched. The CDR3 spells CASSQQTGSEQYF. The CDR3 nucleotides read TGCGCCAGCAGCCAACAGACAGGGTCCGAGCAGTACTTC.